This T cell receptor (beta chain) stems from a study of blood T cell repertoires in COVID-19. Study at large: PBMCs, B-cell-depleted T cells, or T cells provided the cDNA or gDNA that made up the material.

The repertoire was sequenced with immunoSEQ multiplex PCR; TCRdb's copy has only in-frame clones and lacks some. The repertoire holds roughly 400,000 clones, with nearly 90% as singletons. The table lists this clone with a few counts. Looked up from germline, CDR1 is ENHRY and CDR2 is SYGVKD. V lost 3 bases to trimming and J lost 5 bases; unmatched junction nucleotides: 1. The CDR3 has 14 residues. Everyone who took part was roughly 18 to 89 years old, and they came from 20 to 25 US areas. All exposed participants met a person with COVID-19 within 2 weeks before entering the study. Sequenced input: PBMCs or T cells enriched from blood (not recorded which). This TCR was sampled from a woman between 18 and 29 years old who had been exposed to COVID-19. The V call is TRBV10-3, the J call TRBJ1-6; TRBD1 aligns across 7 bases. The CDR3 here is CAISDRGNNSPLHF. The CDR3 DNA follows: TGTGCCATCAGTGACAGGGGGAATAATTCACCCCTCCACTTT.